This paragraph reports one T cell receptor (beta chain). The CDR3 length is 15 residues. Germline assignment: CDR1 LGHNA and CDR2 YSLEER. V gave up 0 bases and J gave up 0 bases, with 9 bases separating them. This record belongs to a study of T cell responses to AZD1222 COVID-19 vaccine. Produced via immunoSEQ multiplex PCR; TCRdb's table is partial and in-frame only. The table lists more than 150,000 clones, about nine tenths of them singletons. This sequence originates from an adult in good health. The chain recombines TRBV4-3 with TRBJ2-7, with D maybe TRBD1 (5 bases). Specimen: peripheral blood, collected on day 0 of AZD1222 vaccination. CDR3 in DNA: TGCGCCAGCAGCCAAGATCAGACAGCCTCCTACGAGCAGTACTTC. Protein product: CASSQDQTASYEQYF.